This T cell receptor beta chain was sequenced during a study of immune reconstitution after stem cell transplant in scleroderma (dated by TCRdb to the late 2010s). The library was produced with RT-PCR. The run used an Illumina MiSeq. TCRdb reran the public reads through fastp at Q25 and MiXCR, keeping productive beta chains. Every distinct CDR3 protein forms one entry, paired with its most common genes and DNA. This sample comprises 1,700 or so distinct CDR3 sequences, roughly an eighth of them detected only once. Approximately 24% of the sample rests with the top ten. Taken from the germline V gene, the CDR1 and CDR2 loops are KGHSY and FQNENV. From the cysteine through the phenylalanine, the CDR3 covers 13 amino acids. Only the CDR3 portion is preserved as DNA: 39 bases, with reading frame beginning at the first base. V loses 3 bases of germline sequence and J loses 5 bases, and the interval between the two ends is 10 bases.

This clonotype is judged medium-sized (0.01 to 0.1%). Its antigen target is currently unknown. No base-level quality is on record; no much larger clone is a single base apart. The clonotype comes from a female donor with systemic sclerosis. This sample was obtained before or after autologous hematopoietic stem cell transplantation (not recorded which). The chain is assembled from TRBV16 and TRBJ1-1, with no confident D gene call. The DNA is as follows: TGTGCCAGCAGCCAGGGTGGAGGGACTGAAGCTTTCTTT. The resulting protein is CASSQGGGTEAFF.